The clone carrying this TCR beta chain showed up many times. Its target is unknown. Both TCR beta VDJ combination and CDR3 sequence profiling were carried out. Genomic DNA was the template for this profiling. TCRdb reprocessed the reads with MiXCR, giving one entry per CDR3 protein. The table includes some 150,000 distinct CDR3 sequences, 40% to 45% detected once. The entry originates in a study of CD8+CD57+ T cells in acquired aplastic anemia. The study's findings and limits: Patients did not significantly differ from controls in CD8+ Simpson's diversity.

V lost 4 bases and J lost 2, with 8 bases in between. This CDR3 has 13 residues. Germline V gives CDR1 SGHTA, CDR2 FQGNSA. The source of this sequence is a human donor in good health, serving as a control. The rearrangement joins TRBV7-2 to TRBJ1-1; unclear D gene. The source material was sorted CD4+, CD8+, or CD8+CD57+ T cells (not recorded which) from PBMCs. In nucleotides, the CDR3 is TGTGCCAGCAGCTCCTCCTTTAACACTGAAGCTTTCTTT. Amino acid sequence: CASSSSFNTEAFF.